This T cell receptor (beta chain) was found in a study of identical twins. The study, taken as a whole, reports: Among out-of-frame alpha sequences shared by twins, low generation probability occurred in excess.

Notes on this clonotype: Its antigen is not known.

TCRdb ran MiXCR on the 5' RACE reads and lists one entry per CDR3 protein. The table records under 350,000 distinct CDR3 sequences, roughly 10% of them present only once. The V gene end was trimmed by 3 bases and the J gene end by 2 bases; junction bases not matched to a gene: 8. This CDR3 region has 16 residues. The germline CDR1 and CDR2 sequences are KGHSH and LQKENI. A further study also used this sample, focusing on yellow fever vaccine responses in identical twins.

The clonotype was recovered from a woman aged 18 to 35 in good health. Sequencing used CD8+ T cells sorted from blood. The chain has TRBV18 and TRBJ2-7; 9 bases align to TRBD1. The CDR3 nucleotides are TGTGCCAGCTCACCCGCCGGGACAGGGTCCCCCTACGAGCAGTACTTC. The encoded protein is CASSPAGTGSPYEQYF.